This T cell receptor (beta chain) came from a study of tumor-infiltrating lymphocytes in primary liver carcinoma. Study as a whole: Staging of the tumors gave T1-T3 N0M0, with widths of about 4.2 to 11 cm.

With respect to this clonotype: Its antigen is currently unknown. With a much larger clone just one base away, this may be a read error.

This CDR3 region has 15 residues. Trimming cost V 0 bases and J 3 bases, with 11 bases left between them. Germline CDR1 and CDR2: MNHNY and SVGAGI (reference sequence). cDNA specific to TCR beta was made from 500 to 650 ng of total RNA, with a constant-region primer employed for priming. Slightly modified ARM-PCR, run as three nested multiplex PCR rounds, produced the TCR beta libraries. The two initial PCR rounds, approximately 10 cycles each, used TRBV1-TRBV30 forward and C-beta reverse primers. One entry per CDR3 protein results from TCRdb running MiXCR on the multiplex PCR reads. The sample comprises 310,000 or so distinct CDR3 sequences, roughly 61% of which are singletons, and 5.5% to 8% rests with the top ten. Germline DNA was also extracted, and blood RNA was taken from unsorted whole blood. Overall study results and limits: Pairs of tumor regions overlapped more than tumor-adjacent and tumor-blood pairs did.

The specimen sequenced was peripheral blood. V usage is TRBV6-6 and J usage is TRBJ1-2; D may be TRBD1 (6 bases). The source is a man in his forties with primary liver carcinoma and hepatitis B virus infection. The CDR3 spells CASSYSGQPYYGYTF. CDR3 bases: TGTGCCAGCAGTTACTCGGGACAACCCTACTATGGCTACACCTTC.